This entry lists 15 T cell receptor beta chains sequenced from one sample in a study of cytomegalovirus exposure and HLA in healthy donors. Generated by immunoSEQ multiplex PCR, the TCRdb table keeps only in-frame clones and is missing some. The sample consists of 140,000 to 150,000 clones, around 90% of them appearing once. The sequencing input was PBMCs. The source is a man aged 18 to 30 in good health and CMV-seropositive.

This clone was counted a single time. The chain combines TRBV4-1 with TRBJ1-2; 8 bases match TRBD1. J gave up 2 bases and V 6 bases, and 8 bases lay outside the gene matches. The CDR3 contains 15 residues. Germline V CDR1 and CDR2: MGHRA, YSYEKL. CDR3 region: CASRLGTGVNYGYTF. CDR3 DNA sequence: TGCGCCAGCAGACTTGGGACAGGAGTCAACTATGGCTACACCTTC.

The rearrangement links TRBV7-8 to TRBJ2-1, with 8 bases matching TRBD2. The CDR3 covers 15 residues. V was clipped by 3 bases and J by 4 bases; unmatched bases: 5. The germline CDR1 and CDR2 sequences are SGHVS and FQNEAQ. The CDR3 loop is CASSFRRGEYNEQFF. The CDR3 DNA sequence: TGTGCCAGCAGCTTCCGGCGGGGGGAGTACAATGAGCAGTTCTTC.

A single count supports this clone. The rearrangement uses TRBV15 and TRBJ2-1, with 12 bases matching TRBD1. CDR1 LNHNV and CDR2 YYDKDF come from the germline V gene (reference sequence). The V segment lost 0 bases and the J segment 10 bases; nucleotides outside the gene matches: 7. This CDR3 contains 16 residues. The CDR3: CATSREPGQGAREQFF. The CDR3 DNA reads TGTGCCACCAGCAGAGAACCGGGACAGGGGGCTCGCGAGCAGTTCTTC.

This chain joins TRBV12-5 and TRBJ2-1, with 9 bases lining up with TRBD2. Germline CDR1 and CDR2: LGHNT and FRNRAP. This CDR3 is 16 amino acids long. V trimming: 5 bases; J trimming: 8 bases; junction bases outside the gene matches: 13. CDR3 bases: TGTGCTAGTGGTCCAACAGCGGGAGGATTTGATTATGAGCAGTTCTTC. It translates to CASGPTAGGFDYEQFF.

Note on this clone: One junction end does not reproduce the germline sequence, and a read error may be involved. V gene TRBV7-7 combines with J gene TRBJ2-5; the match to TRBD2 covers 9 bases. Germline lookup yields CDR1 SSHAT and CDR2 FNYEAQ (reference sequence). The length of the CDR3 is 14 residues. In DNA, the CDR3 is TGTGCTAGCAGCCCTAGCGGGGTCAAAGAGACCCAGTACTTC. Encoded protein: CASSPSGVKETQYF.

The V gene is TRBV10-2, the J gene TRBJ2-7; 9 bases line up with TRBD1. The CDR3 is 15 residues long. In germline, CDR1 is WSHSY, CDR2 SAAADI. Trimming took 6 bases from V and 5 from J; bases not matched to a gene: 11. CDR3 nucleotide sequence: TGCGCCAGCAGCGAGAACACAGGGGGCAACAACGAGCAGTACTTC. It is translated as CASSENTGGNNEQYF.

The chain's CDR3 is CAIGEGNGELFF. CDR3 in DNA: TGTGCCATCGGGGAGGGGAACGGGGAGCTGTTTTTT. The chain carries TRBV28 and TRBJ2-2; TRBD2 agrees at 7 bases. Germline lookup yields CDR1 MDHEN and CDR2 SYDVKM. V lost 10 bases and J lost 7; bases outside the gene matches: 6. The CDR3 runs 12 residues.

The chain is built from TRBV29-1 and TRBJ2-7; 7 nucleotides align to TRBD2. Germline CDR1 is SQVTM and CDR2 is ANQGSEA. Germline trimming cut 6 bases from V and 0 bases from J; bases unmatched to any gene: 8. The CDR3 has 14 amino acids. CDR3 residues: CSVLGGIHSYEQYF. Written as DNA, the CDR3 is TGCAGCGTCCTGGGAGGGATACACTCCTACGAGCAGTACTTC.

V and J are TRBV4-1 and TRBJ1-5; 8 nucleotides line up with TRBD1. V gave up 0 bases and J gave up 4 bases; unmatched junction bases: 8. Germline V gene sequence: CDR1 MGHRA, CDR2 YSYEKL. The CDR3 spans 17 residues. As DNA, the CDR3 is TGCGCCAGCAGCCAAGAGCAGGGGGCTAGGATTAATCAGCCCCAGCATTTT. This sequence encodes CASSQEQGARINQPQHF.

V and J are TRBV19 and TRBJ2-5; possibly TRBD1 for D (6 bases). V was cut by 3 bases and J by 3 bases, with 11 bases left in between. CDR1 is LNHDA and CDR2 is SQIVND in the germline V gene (reference sequence). This CDR3 is 14 amino acids long. The DNA of the CDR3 is TGTGCCAGTAGTATGGTGGGGGCCAAAGAGACCCAGTACTTC. This sequence encodes CASSMVGAKETQYF.

The CDR3 sequence is CASSPQGALEIYGYTF. The CDR3 DNA sequence: TGTGCCAGCAGCCCACAAGGGGCGTTAGAAATCTATGGCTACACCTTC. J is TRBJ1-2 and V is TRBV14, with a weak D call TRBD1 (5 bases). The CDR3 is made up of 16 amino acids. V lost 4 bases and J 4 bases, leaving 19 bases between the germline ends. Germline assignment: CDR1 SGHDN and CDR2 FVKESK.

The V and J genes are TRBV7-6 and TRBJ1-2; D might be TRBD1 (6 bases). The V gene lost 4 bases and the J gene lost 1 base, with 19 bases spanning the gap. In germline, CDR1 is SGHVS, CDR2 FNYEAQ. The CDR3 length is 17 residues. CDR3 sequence: CASSSRSKGDYNYGYTF. As DNA, the CDR3 is TGTGCCAGCAGCTCTCGTTCAAAGGGGGACTATAACTATGGCTACACCTTC. The entire variable domain, with the rest obtained from reference TRBV7-6 and TRBJ1-2, is as follows: GAGVSQSPRYKVTKRGQDVALRCDPISGHVSLYWYRQALGQGPEFLTYFNYEAQQDKSGLPNDRFSAERPEGSISTLTIQRTEQRDSAMYRCASSSRSKGDYNYGYTFGSGTRLTVV.

The chain joins TRBV4-1 to TRBJ2-5; D possibly corresponds to TRBD2 (5 bases). V was trimmed by 0 bases and J by 1 base, leaving 9 bases between them. The CDR3 loop spans 15 amino acids. Per germline, CDR1 MGHRA and CDR2 YSYEKL. CDR3 region: CASSQDEAVQETQYF. CDR3 coding DNA: TGCGCCAGCAGCCAAGATGAAGCGGTCCAAGAGACCCAGTACTTC.

This clone occurred once. The chain carries TRBV5-1 and TRBJ1-1; the D gene is possibly TRBD1 (5 bases). There are 14 residues in the CDR3. V was pared by 2 bases and J by 1 base, with 9 bases between. Looked up from germline, CDR1 is SGHRS and CDR2 is YFSETQ. The CDR3 reads CASSLLTGNTEAFF. CDR3 nucleotides: TGCGCCAGCAGCTTATTAACAGGGAACACTGAAGCTTTCTTT.

The chain combines TRBV6-1 with TRBJ2-1, with 9 bases that match TRBD2. The junction had 3 bases not matched to a gene; V was cut back by 10 bases and J by 2 bases. Germline CDR1 and CDR2: MNHNS and SASEGT. CDR3 length equals 13 residues. In DNA, the CDR3 is TGTGCCACCAGGACTAGCGCCTACAATGAGCAGTTCTTC. Translated, it gives CATRTSAYNEQFF.